There are a few counts of the clone carrying this T cell receptor (beta chain). Its specificity is not known. The data derive from a study of T cell responses to AZD1222 COVID-19 vaccine. Study in general: Pooled in the analysis were second doses at about 4 or about 12 weeks.

The study's findings and limits: The donor cohort was predominantly white British with a female majority, and clonal diversity may have been underestimated. Seropositive AZD1222 recipients at baseline numbered only five or six.

TCRdb's table, derived via immunoSEQ multiplex PCR, lists solely in-frame clones and lacks some. Counted here are tens of thousands of clones, under 85% occurring once; the ten biggest clones make up over 40%. The input for sequencing was peripheral blood, taken on day 0 of AZD1222 vaccination. The receptor was isolated from an adult in good health.

The CDR3 DNA reads as TGTGCCAGCAGCCCTACTTCGACACGGCATAATTCACCCCTCCACTTT. Its translation is CASSPTSTRHNSPLHF. The J gene is TRBJ1-6, the V gene TRBV6-2 or TRBV6-3; no clear D. This CDR3 spans 16 amino acids. Trimming took 6 bases from V and 5 from J, leaving 17 bases between them. Germline values: CDR1 MNHEY, CDR2 SVGEGT.